These T cell receptor beta chains were read from a single sample in a study of Ad26.COV2.S vaccination and SARS-CoV-2 variants. TCRdb's table, derived via immunoSEQ multiplex PCR, lists solely in-frame clones and lacks some. The sample includes 300,000 to 500,000 clones, 88% of them seen just once. The sample was peripheral blood, taken in a trial of Ad26.COV2.S vaccine versus placebo. The receptors shown here come from a person between 18 and 59 years old who received the Ad26.COV2.S COVID-19 vaccine or a placebo. Each CDR3 is given with its conserved first and last residue. The D gene is left open where the match is weak. Clone size is stated in some rows and not others, as once, few, many or a class when expanded.

>once|-|TRBV6-5|TRBJ2-1
CASTRGANNEQFF
TGTGCCAGCACTCGGGGGGCCAACAATGAGCAGTTCTTC
>-|-|TRBV21-1|TRBJ2-7
CASTTWGRYEQYF
TGTGCCAGCACCACCTGGGGACGGTACGAGCAGTACTTC
>-|-|TRBV30|TRBJ1-2
CAWSRVGRHGYTF
TGTGCCTGGAGTAGGGTAGGGAGGCACGGCTACACCTTC
>-|-|TRBV11-1|TRBJ1-1
CASSSDPLYTEAFF
TGTGCCAGCAGCTCCGACCCCTTATACACTGAAGCTTTCTTT
>-|TRBD1|TRBV30|TRBJ2-5
CAWSTGTGGETQYF
TGTGCCTGGAGTACTGGGACAGGGGGGGAGACCCAGTACTTC
>-|TRBD1|TRBV5-6|TRBJ1-3
CASRISQGASGNTIYF
TGTGCCAGCAGGATAAGCCAGGGGGCGTCGGGAAACACCATATATTTT
>-|TRBD1|TRBV3-1/TRBV3-2|TRBJ1-3
CASSHPNRDSSGNTIYF
TGTGCCAGCAGCCACCCCAACCGGGACAGCTCTGGAAACACCATATATTTT
>-|-|TRBV30|TRBJ2-2
CAWSAIPGELFF
TGTGCCTGGAGTGCAATCCCCGGGGAGCTGTTTTTT
>-|-|TRBV7-2|TRBJ2-6
CASSLRGGSGANVLTF
TGTGCCAGCAGCTTGAGGGGGGGCTCTGGGGCCAACGTCCTGACTTTC
>-|-|TRBV5-1|TRBJ1-3
CASSPDGGAASGNTIYF
TGCGCCAGCAGCCCGGATGGGGGAGCGGCCTCTGGAAACACCATATATTTT
>-|-|TRBV4-3|TRBJ2-7
CASSQVLAYEQYF
TGCGCCAGCAGCCAAGTCCTAGCCTACGAGCAGTACTTC
>-|-|TRBV7-7|TRBJ2-5
CASSSLQGPQETQYF
TGTGCCAGCAGCTCCCTACAGGGACCCCAAGAGACCCAGTACTTC
>-|TRBD1|TRBV6-6|TRBJ1-2
CASSPTATGNYGYTF
TGTGCCAGCAGCCCCACCGCGACAGGGAACTATGGCTACACCTTC
>-|-|TRBV2|TRBJ1-4
CASSRLLGTNEKLFF
TGTGCCAGCAGCCGCCTGTTGGGCACTAATGAAAAACTGTTTTTT
>-|TRBD1|TRBV10-1|TRBJ1-4
CASSVGRGPSSNEKLFF
TGCGCCAGCAGTGTCGGCAGGGGGCCCTCGAGTAATGAAAAACTGTTTTTT
>-|TRBD1|TRBV7-9|TRBJ1-1
CASSFLTGGTEAFF
TGTGCCAGCAGCTTTCTAACAGGGGGCACTGAAGCTTTCTTT
>-|-|TRBV6-5|TRBJ1-2
CASSSQTYGYTF
TGTGCCAGCAGTAGCCAAACCTATGGCTACACCTTC
>-|-|TRBV11-2|TRBJ2-7
CASSPAHTPSPYEQYF
TGTGCCAGCAGCCCTGCTCACACACCTAGCCCCTACGAGCAGTACTTC
>once|-|TRBV5-1|TRBJ2-1
CASSLEVPYNEQFF
TGCGCCAGCAGCTTGGAGGTACCCTACAATGAGCAGTTCTTC
>-|-|TRBV6-1|TRBJ1-6
CASSEVLNYNSPLHF
TGTGCCAGCAGTGAAGTTCTGAACTATAATTCACCCCTCCACTTT
>-|-|TRBV6-5|TRBJ1-2
CASSFSGTILDGYTF
TGTGCCAGCAGCTTCTCGGGTACGATTCTCGATGGCTACACCTTC
>few|-|TRBV19|TRBJ1-1
CASSISAGQGFLGEAFF
TGTGCCAGTAGTATTTCGGCGGGGCAGGGATTTTTAGGTGAAGCTTTCTTT
>-|-|TRBV6-1|TRBJ2-3
CASSESMEPTDTQYF
TGTGCCAGCAGTGAATCCATGGAACCCACAGATACGCAGTATTTT
>-|-|TRBV12-3/TRBV12-4|TRBJ1-1
CASRPQENTEAFF
TGTGCCAGCCGTCCACAGGAGAACACTGAAGCTTTCTTT
>-|-|TRBV4-1|TRBJ1-1
CASSHPPGEGGTEAFF
TGCGCCAGCAGCCACCCCCCAGGGGAAGGGGGCACTGAAGCTTTCTTT
>-|-|TRBV5-5|TRBJ2-3
CASSLQVGTDTQYF
TGTGCCAGCAGCTTGCAGGTCGGCACAGATACGCAGTATTTT
>-|-|TRBV5-1|TRBJ2-5
CASSLSGDPETQYF
TGCGCCAGCAGCTTGTCAGGGGATCCCGAGACCCAGTACTTC
>few|-|TRBV7-9|TRBJ1-2
CASSPEAGAVRLYGYTF
TGTGCCAGCAGCCCGGAGGCAGGGGCTGTCCGGCTTTATGGCTACACCTTC
>-|TRBD1|TRBV12-5|TRBJ1-1
CASALTGGWTEAFF
TGTGCTAGTGCCCTAACAGGGGGCTGGACTGAAGCTTTCTTT
>once|TRBD2|TRBV11-2|TRBJ2-3
CASSNLAGETDTQYF
TGTGCCAGCAGCAACTTAGCGGGGGAGACAGATACGCAGTATTTT
>-|-|TRBV3-1/TRBV3-2|TRBJ2-3
CASSQGSLADTQYF
TGTGCCAGCAGCCAAGGGAGTTTGGCAGATACGCAGTATTTT
>-|-|TRBV5-1|TRBJ2-7
CASRSGTTNYEQYF
TGCGCCAGCAGGTCCGGGACAACAAACTACGAGCAGTACTTC
>-|TRBD2|TRBV5-8|TRBJ2-3
CASSAGTTYTDTQYF
TGTGCCAGCAGCGCAGGGACTACTTACACAGATACGCAGTATTTT
>-|-|TRBV9|TRBJ1-6
CASSVGIPGVSSYNSPLHF
TGTGCCAGCAGCGTAGGTATCCCGGGGGTGAGCTCCTATAATTCACCCCTCCACTTT
>-|TRBD2|TRBV7-9|TRBJ2-7
CASSEKSGGQDYEQYF
TGTGCCAGCAGCGAAAAGAGCGGGGGGCAGGACTACGAGCAGTACTTC